This T cell receptor beta chain was captured in a study of CD8+ T cells in alopecia areata. Treatment reported: oral pan-JAK inhibitor, 5-10 mg twice daily. The ends were cut back, 0 bases at V and 4 bases at J, with 8 bases in the middle. Per the germline V gene, CDR1 is SGDLS and CDR2 is YYNGEE. There are 13 residues in the CDR3. cDNA reverse transcribed from extracted RNA served as the sequencing template. This table comes from immunoSEQ multiplex PCR, and its TCRdb copy is limited to in-frame clones, with some not included. Of 200,000 or so clones in the sample, about three fifths were seen once. The TCR originated in a human donor with alopecia areata. The chain combines TRBV9 with TRBJ2-7; D is ambiguous. The sequencing here drew on CD4+ T cells sorted from blood, taken at week 24, from a patient treated with tofacitinib. The CDR3 DNA reads TGTGCCAGCAGCGTAGGAGCAGAGTACGAGCAGTACTTC. As protein: CASSVGAEYEQYF.